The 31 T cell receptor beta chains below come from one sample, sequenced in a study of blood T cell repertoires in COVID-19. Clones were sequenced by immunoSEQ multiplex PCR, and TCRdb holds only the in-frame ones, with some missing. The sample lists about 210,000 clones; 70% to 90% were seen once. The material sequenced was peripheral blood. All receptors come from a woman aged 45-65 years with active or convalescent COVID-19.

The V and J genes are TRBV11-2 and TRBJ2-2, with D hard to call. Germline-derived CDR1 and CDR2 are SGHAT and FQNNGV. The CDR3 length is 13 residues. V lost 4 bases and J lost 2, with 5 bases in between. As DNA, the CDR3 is TGTGCCAGCAGCTCTTTAAACACCGGGGAGCTGTTTTTT. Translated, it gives CASSSLNTGELFF.

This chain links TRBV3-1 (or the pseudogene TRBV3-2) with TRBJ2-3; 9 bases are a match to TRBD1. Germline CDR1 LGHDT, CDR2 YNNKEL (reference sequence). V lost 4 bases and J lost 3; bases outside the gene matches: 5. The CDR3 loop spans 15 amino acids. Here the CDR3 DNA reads TGTGCCAGCAGCCCGCGGGACAGGGCAACAGATACGCAGTATTTT. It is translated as CASSPRDRATDTQYF.

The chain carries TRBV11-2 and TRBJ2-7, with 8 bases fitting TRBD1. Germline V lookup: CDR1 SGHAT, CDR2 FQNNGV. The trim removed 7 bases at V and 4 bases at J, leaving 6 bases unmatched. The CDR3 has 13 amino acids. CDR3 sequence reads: CASTQDRAYEQYF. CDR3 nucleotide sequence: TGTGCCAGCACCCAGGACAGGGCATACGAGCAGTACTTC.

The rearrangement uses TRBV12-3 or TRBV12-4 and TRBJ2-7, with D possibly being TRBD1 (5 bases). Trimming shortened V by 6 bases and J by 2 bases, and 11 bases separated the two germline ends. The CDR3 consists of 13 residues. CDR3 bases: TGTGCCAGCAGCCTGGACACAACCTACGAGCAGTACTTC. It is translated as CASSLDTTYEQYF.

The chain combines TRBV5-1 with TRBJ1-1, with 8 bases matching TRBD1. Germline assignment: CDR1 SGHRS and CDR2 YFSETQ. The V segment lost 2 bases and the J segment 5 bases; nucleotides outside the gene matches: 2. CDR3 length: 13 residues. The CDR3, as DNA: TGCGCCAGCAGCTTTTACAGGGGGACTGAAGCTTTCTTT. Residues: CASSFYRGTEAFF.

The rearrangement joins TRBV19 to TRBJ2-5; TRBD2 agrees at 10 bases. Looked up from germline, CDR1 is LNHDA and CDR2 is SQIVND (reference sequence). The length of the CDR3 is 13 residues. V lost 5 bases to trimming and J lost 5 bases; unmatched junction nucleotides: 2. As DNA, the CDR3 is TGTGCCAGTAGTTCGACTAGCGGGGAGACCCAGTACTTC. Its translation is CASSSTSGETQYF. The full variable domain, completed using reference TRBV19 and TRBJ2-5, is DGGITQSPKYLFRKEGQNVTLSCEQNLNHDAMYWYRQDPGQGLRLIYYSQIVNDFQKGDIAEGYSVSREKKESFPLTVTSAQKNPTAFYLCASSSTSGETQYFGPGTRLLVL.

DNA for the CDR3: TGTGCCAGCAGCCCCGGGGGGGTGGAGGAAGGAAGCACTGAAGCTTTCTTT. Its translation is CASSPGGVEEGSTEAFF. J is TRBJ1-1 and V is TRBV7-3, with D maybe TRBD1 (5 bases). CDR3 length equals 17 residues. The V end lost 5 bases, the J end lost 4 bases, and 23 bases lay between the germline ends. Germline CDR1 and CDR2: SGHTA and FQGTGA.

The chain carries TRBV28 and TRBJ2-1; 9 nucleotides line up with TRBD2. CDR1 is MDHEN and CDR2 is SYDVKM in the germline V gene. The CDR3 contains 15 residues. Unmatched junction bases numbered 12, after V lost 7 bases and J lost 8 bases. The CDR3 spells CASTSAAGGADEQFF. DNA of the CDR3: TGTGCCAGCACCTCGGCGGCGGGAGGGGCGGATGAGCAGTTCTTC.

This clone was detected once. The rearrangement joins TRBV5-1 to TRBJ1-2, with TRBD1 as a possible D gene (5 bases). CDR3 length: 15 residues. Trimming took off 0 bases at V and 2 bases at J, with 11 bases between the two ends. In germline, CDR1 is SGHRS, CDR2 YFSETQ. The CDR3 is CASSLEWGMNYGYTF. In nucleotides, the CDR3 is TGCGCCAGCAGCTTGGAATGGGGCATGAACTATGGCTACACCTTC.

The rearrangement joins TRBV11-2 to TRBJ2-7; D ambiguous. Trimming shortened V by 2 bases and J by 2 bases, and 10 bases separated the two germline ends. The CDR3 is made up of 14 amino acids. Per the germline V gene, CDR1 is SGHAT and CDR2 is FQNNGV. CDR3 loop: CASSLSTVTYEQYV. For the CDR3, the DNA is TGTGCCAGCAGCTTAAGCACTGTCACCTACGAGCAGTACGTC.

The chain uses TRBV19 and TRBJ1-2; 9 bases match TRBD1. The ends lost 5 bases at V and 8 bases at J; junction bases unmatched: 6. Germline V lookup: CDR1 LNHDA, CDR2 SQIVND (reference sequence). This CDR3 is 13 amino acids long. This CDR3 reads CASSAGQGRGYTF. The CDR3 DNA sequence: TGTGCCAGTAGTGCCGGACAGGGGAGAGGCTACACCTTC.

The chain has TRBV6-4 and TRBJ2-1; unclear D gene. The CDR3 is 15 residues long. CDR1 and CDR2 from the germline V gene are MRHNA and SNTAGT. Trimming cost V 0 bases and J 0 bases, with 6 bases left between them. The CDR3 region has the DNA TGTGCCAGCAGTGACTCGATCAGCTCCTACAATGAGCAGTTCTTC. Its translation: CASSDSISSYNEQFF.

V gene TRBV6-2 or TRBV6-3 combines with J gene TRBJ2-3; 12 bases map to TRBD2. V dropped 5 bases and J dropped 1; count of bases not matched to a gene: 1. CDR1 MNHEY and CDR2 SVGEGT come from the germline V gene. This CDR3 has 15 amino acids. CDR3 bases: TGTGCCAGCAGTCGGACTAGCGGGGGCACAGATACGCAGTATTTT. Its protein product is CASSRTSGGTDTQYF.

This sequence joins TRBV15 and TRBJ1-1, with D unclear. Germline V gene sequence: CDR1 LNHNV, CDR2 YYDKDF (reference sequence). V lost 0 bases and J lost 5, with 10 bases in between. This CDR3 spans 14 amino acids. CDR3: CATSRDPPGTEAFF. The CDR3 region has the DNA TGTGCCACCAGCAGAGATCCTCCGGGGACTGAAGCTTTCTTT.

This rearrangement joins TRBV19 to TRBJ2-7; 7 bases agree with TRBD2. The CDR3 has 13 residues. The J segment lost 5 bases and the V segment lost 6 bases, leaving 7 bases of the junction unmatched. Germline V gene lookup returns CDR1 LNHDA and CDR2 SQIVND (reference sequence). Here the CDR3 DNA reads TGTGCCAGTAGCCTACGGGGGAGGGACGAGCAGTACTTC. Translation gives CASSLRGRDEQYF.

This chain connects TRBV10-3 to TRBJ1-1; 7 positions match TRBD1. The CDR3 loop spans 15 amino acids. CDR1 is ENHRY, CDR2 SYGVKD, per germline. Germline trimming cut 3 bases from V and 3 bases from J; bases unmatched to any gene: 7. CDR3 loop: CAISEELQGDTEAFF. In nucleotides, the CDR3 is TGTGCCATCAGTGAAGAACTCCAGGGGGACACTGAAGCTTTCTTT.

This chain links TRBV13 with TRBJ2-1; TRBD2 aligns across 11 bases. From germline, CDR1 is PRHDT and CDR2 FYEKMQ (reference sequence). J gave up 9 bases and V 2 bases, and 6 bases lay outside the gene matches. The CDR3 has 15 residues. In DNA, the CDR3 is TGTGCCAGCAGCTTACTAGCGGGAGGCCGGAGTGAGCAGTTCTTC. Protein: CASSLLAGGRSEQFF.

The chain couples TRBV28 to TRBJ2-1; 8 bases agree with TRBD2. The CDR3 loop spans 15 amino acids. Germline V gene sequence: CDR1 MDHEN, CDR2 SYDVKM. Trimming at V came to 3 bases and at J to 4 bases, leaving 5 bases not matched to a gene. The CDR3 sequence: CASSLAGREYNEQFF. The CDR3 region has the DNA TGTGCCAGCAGTTTGGCCGGGAGGGAATACAATGAGCAGTTCTTC. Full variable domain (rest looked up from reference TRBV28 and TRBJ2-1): DVKVTQSSRYLVKRTGEKVFLECVQDMDHENMFWYRQDPGLGLRLIYFSYDVKMKEKGDIPEGYSVSREKKERFSLILESASTNQTSMYLCASSLAGREYNEQFFGPGTRLTVL.

In nucleotides, the CDR3 is TGTGCCAGCAGTTATCAGGGGGCGGCAGCTGAAGCTTTCTTT. Translated, it gives CASSYQGAAAEAFF. The V gene is TRBV6-5, the J gene TRBJ1-1, with 8 bases lining up with TRBD1. The germline V gene has CDR1 MNHEY and CDR2 SVGAGI. CDR3 size: 14 residues. J lost 6 bases, V lost 3 bases, and 6 bases had no gene match.

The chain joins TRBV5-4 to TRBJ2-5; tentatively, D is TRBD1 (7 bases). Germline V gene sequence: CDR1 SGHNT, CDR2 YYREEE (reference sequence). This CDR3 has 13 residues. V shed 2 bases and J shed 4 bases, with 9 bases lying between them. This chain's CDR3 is CASSFRGVETQYF. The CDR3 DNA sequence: TGTGCCAGCAGCTTCAGGGGGGTAGAGACCCAGTACTTC.

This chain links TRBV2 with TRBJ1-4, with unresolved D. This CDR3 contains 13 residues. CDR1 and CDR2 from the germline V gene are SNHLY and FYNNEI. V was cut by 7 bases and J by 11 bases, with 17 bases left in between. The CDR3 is CASIGWSSIKLFF. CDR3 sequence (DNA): TGTGCCAGCATTGGGTGGAGTTCTATCAAACTGTTTTTT.

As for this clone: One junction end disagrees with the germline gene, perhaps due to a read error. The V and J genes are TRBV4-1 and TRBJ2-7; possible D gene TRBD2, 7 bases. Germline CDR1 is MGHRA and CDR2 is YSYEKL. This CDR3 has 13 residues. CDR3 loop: CASSQGRGNEEYF. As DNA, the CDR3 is TGCGCCAGCAGCCAGGGGAGGGGGAACGAGGAGTACTTC.

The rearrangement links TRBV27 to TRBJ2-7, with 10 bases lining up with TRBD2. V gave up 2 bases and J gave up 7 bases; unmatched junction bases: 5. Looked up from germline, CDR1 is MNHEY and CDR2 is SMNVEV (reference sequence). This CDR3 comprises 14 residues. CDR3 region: CASSLLAGAIEQYF. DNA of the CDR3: TGTGCCAGCAGTTTACTAGCGGGAGCGATAGAGCAGTACTTC.

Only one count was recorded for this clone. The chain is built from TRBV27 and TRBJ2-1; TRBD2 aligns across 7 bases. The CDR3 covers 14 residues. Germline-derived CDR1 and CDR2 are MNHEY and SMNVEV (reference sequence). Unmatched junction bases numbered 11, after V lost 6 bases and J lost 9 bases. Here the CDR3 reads CASRSGTTSGEQFF. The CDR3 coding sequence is TGTGCCAGCAGGTCCGGGACTACCTCTGGTGAGCAGTTCTTC.

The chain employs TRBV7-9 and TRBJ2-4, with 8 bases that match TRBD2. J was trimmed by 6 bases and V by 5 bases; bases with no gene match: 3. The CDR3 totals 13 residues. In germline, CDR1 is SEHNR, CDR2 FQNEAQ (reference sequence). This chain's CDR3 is CASSGAGGNIQYF. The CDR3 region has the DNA TGTGCCAGCAGCGGCGCGGGGGGAAACATTCAGTACTTC. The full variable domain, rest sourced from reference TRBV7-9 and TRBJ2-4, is DTGVSQNPRHKITKRGQNVTFRCDPISEHNRLYWYRQTLGQGPEFLTYFQNEAQLEKSRLLSDRFSAERPKGSFSTLEIQRTEQGDSAMYLCASSGAGGNIQYFGAGTRLSVL.

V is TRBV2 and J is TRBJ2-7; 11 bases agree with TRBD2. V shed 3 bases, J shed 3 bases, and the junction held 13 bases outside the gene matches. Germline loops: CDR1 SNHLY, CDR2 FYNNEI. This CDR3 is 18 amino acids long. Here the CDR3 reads CASSEGTSGALFHYEQYV. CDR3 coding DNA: TGTGCCAGCAGTGAGGGGACTAGCGGTGCGTTGTTTCACTACGAGCAGTACGTC.

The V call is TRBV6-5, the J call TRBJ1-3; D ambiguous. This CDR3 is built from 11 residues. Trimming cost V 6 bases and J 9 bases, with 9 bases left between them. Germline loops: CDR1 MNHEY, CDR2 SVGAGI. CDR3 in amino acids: CASRAGSTIYF. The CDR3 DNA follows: TGTGCCAGCAGGGCCGGGAGCACCATATATTTT.

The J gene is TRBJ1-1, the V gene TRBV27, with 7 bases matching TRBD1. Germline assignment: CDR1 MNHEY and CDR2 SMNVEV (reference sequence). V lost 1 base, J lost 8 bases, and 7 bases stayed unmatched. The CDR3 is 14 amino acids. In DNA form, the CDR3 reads TGTGCCAGCAGTTTATATGGCGACAGGGCCGAAGCTTTCTTT. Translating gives CASSLYGDRAEAFF.

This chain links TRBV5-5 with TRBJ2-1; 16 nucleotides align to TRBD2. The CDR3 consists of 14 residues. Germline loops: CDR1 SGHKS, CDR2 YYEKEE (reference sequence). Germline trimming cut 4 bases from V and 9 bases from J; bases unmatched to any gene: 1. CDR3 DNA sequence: TGTGCCAGCAGCGGGACTAGCGGGAGGGTTGAGCAGTTCTTC. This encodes CASSGTSGRVEQFF.

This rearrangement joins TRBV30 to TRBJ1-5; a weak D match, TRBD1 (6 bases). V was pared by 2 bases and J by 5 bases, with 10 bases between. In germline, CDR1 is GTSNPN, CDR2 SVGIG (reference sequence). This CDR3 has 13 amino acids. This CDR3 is CAWSYRVDQPQHF. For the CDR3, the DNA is TGTGCCTGGAGTTACAGGGTCGATCAGCCCCAGCATTTT.

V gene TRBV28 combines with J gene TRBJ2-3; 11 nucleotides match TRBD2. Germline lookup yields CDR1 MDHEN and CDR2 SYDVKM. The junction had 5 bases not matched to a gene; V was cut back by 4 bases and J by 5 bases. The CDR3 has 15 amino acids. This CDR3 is CASSSSGGRVDTQYF. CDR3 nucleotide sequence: TGTGCCAGCAGTTCTAGCGGGGGGCGAGTAGATACGCAGTATTTT.